The TCR beta chain described here comes from a study of early T cells in non-severe SARS-CoV-2 infection. This clonotype appeared a few times. Germline V gives CDR1 SGDLS, CDR2 YYNGEE. The CDR3 has 14 residues. Trimming took 0 bases from V and 1 from J, leaving 8 bases between them. TCRdb passed the 5' RACE reads through MiXCR, listing each CDR3 protein once. The profile covers about 70,000 distinct CDR3 sequences, with 12% appearing a single time and 15% to 17% taken by the ten largest. The material sequenced was whole blood, taken at baseline. V and J are TRBV9 and TRBJ2-7; no definite D call. The TCR comes from an adult who was a healthcare worker with PCR-confirmed SARS-CoV-2 infection or an uninfected control (not recorded which). The donor label of this sample is uncertain. Here the CDR3 reads CASSVAPASYEQYF. DNA for the CDR3: TGTGCCAGCAGCGTAGCCCCGGCTTCCTACGAGCAGTACTTC.